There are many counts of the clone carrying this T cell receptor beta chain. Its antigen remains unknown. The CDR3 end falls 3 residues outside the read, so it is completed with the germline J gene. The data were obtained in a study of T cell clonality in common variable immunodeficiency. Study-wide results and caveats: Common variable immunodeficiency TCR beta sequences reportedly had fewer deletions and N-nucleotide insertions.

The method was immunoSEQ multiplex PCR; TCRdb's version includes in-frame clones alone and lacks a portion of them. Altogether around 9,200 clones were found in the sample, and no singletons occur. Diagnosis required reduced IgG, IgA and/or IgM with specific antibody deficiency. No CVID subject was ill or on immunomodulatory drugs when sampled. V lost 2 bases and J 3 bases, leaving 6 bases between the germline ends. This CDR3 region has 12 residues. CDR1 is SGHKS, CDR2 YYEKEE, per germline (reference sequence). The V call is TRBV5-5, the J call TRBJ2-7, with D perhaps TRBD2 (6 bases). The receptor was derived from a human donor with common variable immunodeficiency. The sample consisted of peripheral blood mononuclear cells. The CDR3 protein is CASSFGGYEQYF. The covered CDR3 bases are TGTGCCAGCAGCTTCGGGGGCTACGAG. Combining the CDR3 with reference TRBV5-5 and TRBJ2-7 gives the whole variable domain DAGVTQSPTHLIKTRGQQVTLRCSPISGHKSVSWYQQVLGQGPQFIFQYYEKEERGRGNFPDRFSARQFPNYSSELNVNALLLGDSALYLCASSFGGYEQYFGPGTRLTVT.